A selection of T cell receptor beta chains follows, all from one sample in a study of T cell changes during pregnancy in multiple sclerosis. Sequencing used immunoSEQ multiplex PCR; TCRdb keeps in-frame clones, though not all of them. The sample lists roughly 50,000 clones, over 80% occurring once. The material sequenced was CD4+ T cells from peripheral blood mononuclear cells, taken in the third trimester of pregnancy. These receptors came from a female donor with multiple sclerosis, enrolled in a pregnancy study. CDR3s include the opening cysteine and the closing phenylalanine or tryptophan. The D gene is left open where the match is weak. The size field is filled for only some rows; it gives once, few, many or a size class.

clone size	CDR3 length	V gene	D gene	J gene	CDR3 DNA	CDR3 protein
NA	11	TRBV29-1	NA	TRBJ2-7	TGCAGCGTGGTAACTAGAGTCGAGCAGTACTTC	CSVVTRVEQYF
NA	16	TRBV7-2	TRBD2	TRBJ2-7	TGTGCCAGCAGCTTTTTAGTAGCGGGAGCTCCCGACGAGCAGTACTTC	CASSFLVAGAPDEQYF
NA	14	TRBV19	NA	TRBJ1-5	TGTGCCAGTACCGACACGGGGAAGAATCAGCCCCAGCATTTT	CASTDTGKNQPQHF
NA	15	TRBV19	NA	TRBJ2-5	TGTGCCAGTAGTATAGGGGCAGGGGACACGGAGACCCAGTACTTC	CASSIGAGDTETQYF
NA	14	TRBV2	NA	TRBJ2-3	TGTGCCAGCAGTGGCGGGGCTAGCACAGATACGCAGTATTTT	CASSGGASTDTQYF
NA	15	TRBV28	NA	TRBJ2-7	TGTGCCTCTCTAAGTGCTGCGGGCCCGGCCTACGAGCAGTACTTC	CASLSAAGPAYEQYF
NA	16	TRBV7-9	TRBD1	TRBJ1-3	TGTGCCAGCAGCCCCGACAGGGTGAGGGCTGGAAACACCATATATTTT	CASSPDRVRAGNTIYF
NA	14	TRBV7-9	NA	TRBJ1-5	TGTGCCAGCACCAGGGGAAATAGCAATCAGCCCCAGCATTTT	CASTRGNSNQPQHF
NA	18	TRBV11-2	TRBD2	TRBJ2-2	TGTGCCAGCAGCACCCGGACTAGCGGGACCCCGAGCACCGGGGAGCTGTTTTTT	CASSTRTSGTPSTGELFF
NA	15	TRBV7-9	NA	TRBJ1-3	TGTGCCAGCAGCCCAGACGGAGCTCTTGGAAACACCATATATTTT	CASSPDGALGNTIYF
NA	13	TRBV29-1	NA	TRBJ2-5	TGCAGCGCCCGGGGGAGCCCAGGAGAGACCCAGTACTTC	CSARGSPGETQYF
NA	14	TRBV25-1	TRBD1	TRBJ1-6	TGTGCCAGCAGTTTACAGGGGGATAATTCACCCCTCCACTTT	CASSLQGDNSPLHF
NA	13	TRBV27	TRBD1	TRBJ2-7	TGTGCCAGCGCCCTACAGGGGGCGGGCGAGCAGTACTTC	CASALQGAGEQYF
NA	15	TRBV28	TRBD1	TRBJ1-2	TGTGCCAGCAGCAGCCGTGGGACAGCTTACTATGGCTACACCTTC	CASSSRGTAYYGYTF
NA	12	TRBV7-6	NA	TRBJ2-3	TGTGCCAGCAGCTTAGCAGAGGATACGCAGTATTTT	CASSLAEDTQYF
once	12	TRBV29-1	NA	TRBJ2-4	TGCAGCGTTGTTTCGCGCCCGGACATTCAGTACTTC	CSVVSRPDIQYF
NA	16	TRBV5-6	TRBD2	TRBJ2-3	TGTGCCAGCAGCTTGGGACTAGCGGGAGGGATAGATACGCAGTATTTT	CASSLGLAGGIDTQYF
NA	13	TRBV9	NA	TRBJ1-1	TGTGCCAGCAGCGCTTCCAGGGAAACTGAAGCTTTCTTT	CASSASRETEAFF
NA	13	TRBV29-1	TRBD2	TRBJ2-1	TGCAGCGTTGAGCGGGAGGGCCGCCATGAGCAGTTCTTC	CSVEREGRHEQFF
few	15	TRBV9	NA	TRBJ1-1	TGTGCCAGCAGCGCATCAACAGGGATGAACACTGAAGCTTTCTTT	CASSASTGMNTEAFF
NA	17	TRBV19	TRBD2	TRBJ2-7	TGTGCCAGTAGTACCGGACTAGCGGGTGCCCTCTCCTACGAGCAGTACTTC	CASSTGLAGALSYEQYF
NA	14	TRBV27	NA	TRBJ2-7	TGTGCCAGCAACTCCTTGGGCAGGGCCTACGAGCAGTACTTC	CASNSLGRAYEQYF
NA	15	TRBV10-3	TRBD1	TRBJ2-5	TGTGCCATCAGTGAGGGGGGACAGTTCCAAGAGACCCAGTACTTC	CAISEGGQFQETQYF
NA	16	TRBV4-2	NA	TRBJ2-3	TGTGCCAGCAGCCAAGAGCGGGGGCTGTCCGCAGATACGCAGTATTTT	CASSQERGLSADTQYF
few	18	TRBV6-1	NA	TRBJ1-2	TGTGCCAGCAGTGAAGCGGGTCCGACAGGAAGAAGGTACGGTGGCTACACCTTC	CASSEAGPTGRRYGGYTF
NA	12	TRBV19	NA	TRBJ2-7	TGTGCCACTCAAGGAGGCGGCCCCATGCAGTACTTC	CATQGGGPMQYF
NA	15	TRBV14	NA	TRBJ2-7	TGTGCCAGCAGCCGCTTTGGGGGAGGACGCTACGAGCAGTACTTC	CASSRFGGGRYEQYF